What follows are 19 T cell receptor beta chains derived from one specimen sequenced in a study of CD8 T cells in ankylosing spondylitis. Study results and limitations: Ankylosing spondylitis blood appeared to be characterized by a TCR beta motif of several highly homologous variants.

No cognate antigen is known for these TCRs. TCRdb reprocessed the 5' RACE reads with MiXCR, giving one entry per CDR3 protein. The sample records about 480,000 distinct CDR3 sequences, more than 15% being singletons. Sequencing was carried out using blood, either unsorted or a sorted T cell fraction (not recorded which). The receptors shown here come from a male donor with ankylosing spondylitis.

This clonotype was seen more than once but under ten times. J is TRBJ1-2 and V is TRBV29-1; TRBD1 aligns across 10 bases. After removal of 6 bases from V and 3 bases from J, the junction contained 1 base not matched to a gene. CDR3 length: 12 amino acids. Germline V lookup: CDR1 SQVTM, CDR2 ANQGSEA. The CDR3 DNA sequence: TGCAGCGTCGGACAGGGGGACTATGGCTACACCTTC. This codes for CSVGQGDYGYTF.

This clonotype was observed at least ten times. The V and J genes are TRBV7-2 and TRBJ2-1, with TRBD1 matching over 8 bases. The trim removed 2 bases at V and 2 bases at J, leaving 2 bases unmatched. Germline CDR1 reads SGHTA; CDR2 reads FQGNSA. The CDR3 is 15 amino acids. The CDR3 here is CASSLTDRAYNEQFF. For the CDR3, the DNA is TGTGCCAGCAGCTTAACGGACAGGGCCTACAATGAGCAGTTCTTC.

This clonotype has just a few counts. This chain connects TRBV2 to TRBJ1-6; D remains unclear. The CDR3 sequence is 12 residues long. V was pared by 4 bases and J by 10 bases, with 8 bases between. Per the germline V gene, CDR1 is SNHLY and CDR2 is FYNNEI. The CDR3 DNA reads as TGTGCCAGCAGTGGACTACAGTCACCCCTCCACTTT. Its protein product is CASSGLQSPLHF.

The gene calls are TRBV11-2 and TRBJ1-6; D is uncertain. The CDR3 extends over 15 amino acids. The ends were cut back, 5 bases at V and 6 bases at J, with 14 bases in the middle. The germline gives CDR1 SGHAT, CDR2 FQNNGV. CDR3 DNA sequence: TGTGCCAGCAGCCCCAGCCAGTCGTCTAATTCACCCCTCCACTTT. This gives the protein CASSPSQSSNSPLHF.

The chain links TRBV20-1 to TRBJ1-2, with 9 bases identical to TRBD1. There are 17 residues in the CDR3. Germline lookup yields CDR1 DFQATT and CDR2 SNEGSKA (reference sequence). V lost 6 bases, J lost 4 bases, and 18 bases stayed unmatched. The CDR3 DNA is TGCAGTGCCACACGCTCCCAAAGCCCGGGACAGGGCTATGGCTACACCTTC. Protein sequence: CSATRSQSPGQGYGYTF.

This clonotype was recorded a few times. The chain employs TRBV5-6 and TRBJ2-1; possible D gene TRBD1, 5 bases. This CDR3 comprises 17 residues. CDR1 is SGHDT and CDR2 is YYEEEE in the germline V gene. Trimming took 2 bases from V and 0 from J, leaving 15 bases between them. The CDR3 nucleotides are TGTGCCAGCAGCTTCGAGAAGGGGTTCAGCTCCTACAATGAGCAGTTCTTC. This gives the protein CASSFEKGFSSYNEQFF.

CDR3 DNA sequence: TGTGCCAGCAGTGAGGGGCTTCTACTCTCTGGAAACACCATATATTTT. This codes for CASSEGLLLSGNTIYF. The chain employs TRBV25-1 and TRBJ1-3, with TRBD1 as a possible D gene (5 bases). CDR3 length: 16 amino acids. The germline V and J ends were trimmed by 3 bases and 0 bases, with 12 bases remaining between them. Germline V gene lookup returns CDR1 MGHDK and CDR2 SYGVNS.

Many counts were recorded for this clonotype. J is TRBJ2-3 and V is TRBV12-3 or TRBV12-4; D is undetermined. The CDR3 is made up of 11 amino acids. V was cut by 6 bases and J by 1 base, with 2 bases left in between. CDR3 sequence reads: CASRRTDTQYF. The CDR3 DNA sequence: TGTGCCAGCAGGCGCACAGATACGCAGTATTTT.

The rearrangement joins TRBV5-1 to TRBJ2-7; TRBD1 might be the D (5 bases). Germline V gene data show CDR1 as SGHRS and CDR2 as YFSETQ. The CDR3 covers 13 residues. The V and J ends lost 2 bases and 0 bases respectively, with 6 bases between them. The DNA of the CDR3 is TGCGCCAGCAGCTTTGGACACTCCTACGAGCAGTACTTC. Encoded protein: CASSFGHSYEQYF.

The chain couples TRBV6-2 or TRBV6-3 to TRBJ2-3; 8 nucleotides agree with TRBD2. The CDR3 is 15 amino acids. The V gene end was trimmed by 8 bases and the J gene end by 0 bases; junction bases not matched to a gene: 7. Germline V gives CDR1 MNHEY, CDR2 SVGEGT. The CDR3, as DNA: TGTGCCAGCGGGCCGCGGGGGGTTAGCACAGATACGCAGTATTTT. It specifies CASGPRGVSTDTQYF.

The chain has TRBV20-1 and TRBJ2-2; 14 bases map to TRBD2. In germline, CDR1 is DFQATT, CDR2 SNEGSKA (reference sequence). The CDR3 has 15 residues. Trimming at V came to 5 bases and at J to 4 bases, leaving 3 bases not matched to a gene. CDR3: CSALTSGGATGELFF. Written as DNA, the CDR3 is TGCAGTGCTCTGACTAGCGGGGGGGCCACCGGGGAGCTGTTTTTT.

This clonotype was counted ten times or more. V gene TRBV10-3 combines with J gene TRBJ1-5; D gene unclear. Germline V CDR1 and CDR2: ENHRY, SYGVKD. There are 15 residues in the CDR3. V lost 6 bases and J 2 bases, leaving 14 bases between the germline ends. In DNA form, the CDR3 reads TGTGCCATCAGCGAGGGTGTCGACGGCAATCAGCCCCAGCATTTT. Translating gives CAISEGVDGNQPQHF.

This clonotype was seen only a few times. The chain couples TRBV3-1 to TRBJ2-1, with TRBD1 identical over 8 bases. The V gene end was trimmed by 1 base and the J gene end by 2 bases; junction bases not matched to a gene: 1. The length of the CDR3 is 15 residues. Per germline, CDR1 LGHDT and CDR2 YNNKEL (reference sequence). CDR3 in amino acids: CASSQVRGPYNEQFF. In DNA form, the CDR3 reads TGTGCCAGCAGCCAAGTCAGGGGGCCCTACAATGAGCAGTTCTTC.

Ten or more counts support this clonotype. The rearrangement links TRBV29-1 to TRBJ2-3, with D maybe TRBD1 (5 bases). Germline V gene sequence: CDR1 SQVTM, CDR2 ANQGSEA. V shed 6 bases and J shed 0 bases, with 13 bases lying between them. The CDR3 covers 14 residues. The DNA for the CDR3 is TGCAGCGTGGCACAGGATCGTAGCACAGATACGCAGTATTTT. It codes for CSVAQDRSTDTQYF.

This clonotype has only a few counts. The V and J genes are TRBV29-1 and TRBJ2-7; 7 bases line up with TRBD1. Unmatched junction bases numbered 13, after V lost 7 bases and J lost 4 bases. In germline, CDR1 is SQVTM, CDR2 ANQGSEA. This CDR3 is 14 amino acids long. CDR3 in DNA: TGCAGCGACAACACCTCGGGCAGGGGGTACGAGCAGTACTTC. It is translated as CSDNTSGRGYEQYF.

This clonotype occurred once. The gene calls are TRBV7-6 and TRBJ2-1; TRBD2 aligns across 7 bases. Per the germline V gene, CDR1 is SGHVS and CDR2 is FNYEAQ. The junction had 5 bases not matched to a gene; V was cut back by 1 base and J by 5 bases. CDR3 length: 15 residues. DNA for the CDR3: TGTGCCAGCAGCTTAGAGGGGACTAAGAACAATGAGCAGTTCTTC. Its translation: CASSLEGTKNNEQFF. Complete variable domain (other parts from reference TRBV7-6 and TRBJ2-1): GAGVSQSPRYKVTKRGQDVALRCDPISGHVSLYWYRQALGQGPEFLTYFNYEAQQDKSGLPNDRFSAERPEGSISTLTIQRTEQRDSAMYRCASSLEGTKNNEQFFGPGTRLTVL.

The CDR3 DNA sequence: TGTGCCAGCAGCCCCAATCCGAAACAACTAGCGGGGGGTACCTCTTATACGCAGTATTTT. It specifies CASSPNPKQLAGGTSYTQYF. The rearrangement uses TRBV7-6 and TRBJ2-3; 12 bases are a match to TRBD2. V trimming: 5 bases; J trimming: 7 bases; junction bases outside the gene matches: 22. The CDR3 has 20 amino acids. Germline values: CDR1 SGHVS, CDR2 FNYEAQ.

This clonotype was detected ten times or more. This chain uses TRBV6-5 with TRBJ2-4, with 7 bases matching TRBD2. CDR3 size: 16 residues. Germline lookup yields CDR1 MNHEY and CDR2 SVGAGI. Trimming removed 2 bases from V and 1 base from J; junction bases left unmatched: 5. This CDR3 is CASSYGGDGAKNIQYF. CDR3 sequence (DNA): TGTGCCAGCAGTTACGGGGGGGATGGGGCCAAAAACATTCAGTACTTC.

The rearrangement links TRBV21-1 to TRBJ1-5; the table's D gene call, TRBD1, was not cross checked with the DNA. TRBV21-1 is a pseudogene segment. The CDR3 is made up of 15 amino acids. This CDR3 reads CASSWDRNSNQPQHF. The CDR3 DNA sequence: TGTGCCAGCAGCTGGGACAGAAATAGCAATCAGCCCCAGCATTTT.